This entry lists 25 T cell receptor beta chains sequenced from one sample in a study of blood T cells in healthy people across ages. The second PCR ran roughly 6 to 11 cycles with a sample-barcoded 5' primer and J-beta primers. TCRdb re-analysed the 5' RACE reads in MiXCR, keeping a single row per CDR3 protein. Here the sample spans around 2 million distinct CDR3 sequences, approximately 39% being singletons. Sample: blood. The receptors were gathered from a human donor in good health.

V is TRBV12-3 or TRBV12-4 and J is TRBJ2-3; TRBD1 aligns across 7 bases. V gave up 6 bases and J gave up 3 bases; unmatched junction bases: 12. The CDR3 has 16 amino acids. The CDR3 DNA is TGTGCCAGCAGCTCCGGGACAGCCAAAGATACAGATACGCAGTATTTT. It yields the protein CASSSGTAKDTDTQYF.

The DNA for the CDR3 is TGTGCCAGCAGCTCAGGTAATTACAATGAGCAGTTCTTC. Amino acid sequence: CASSSGNYNEQFF. The chain recombines TRBV11-2 with TRBJ2-1; D gene unclear. The length of the CDR3 is 13 residues. From germline, CDR1 is SGHAT and CDR2 FQNNGV. Trimming left V 4 bases short and J 4 bases short, with 8 bases between.

V gene TRBV3-1 combines with J gene TRBJ2-5, with 13 bases that match TRBD2. Gene TRBJ2-7 matches the end of the DNA better, so the J call may be wrong. Germline V lookup: CDR1 LGHDT, CDR2 YNNKEL (reference sequence). The CDR3 is made up of 17 amino acids. In nucleotides, the CDR3 is TGTGCCAGCAGGCGGACTAGCGGGGGCCACGAATGGAGCGAGCAGTACTTC. Its translation is CASRRTSGGHEWSEQYF.

A note on this clonotype: It may be a read error: a sequence one base away is much more abundant. The rearrangement joins TRBV10-3 to TRBJ2-3; D not resolved. Germline values: CDR1 ENHRY, CDR2 SYGVKD. There are 14 residues in the CDR3. CDR3 amino acids: CAISDYLETDTQCF. The CDR3 DNA reads TGTGCCATCAGTGACTACCTCGAAACAGATACGCAGTGTTTT.

A single count supports this clonotype. The chain employs TRBV29-1 and TRBJ2-1; 16 bases align to TRBD2. The junction had 12 bases not matched to a gene; V was cut back by 1 base and J by 3 bases. Germline assignment: CDR1 SQVTM and CDR2 ANQGSEA. The CDR3 is 20 residues long. CDR3 region: CSVEVAGTSGRALDYNEQFF. The CDR3 DNA sequence: TGCAGCGTTGAAGTAGCGGGGACTAGCGGGAGGGCCCTCGACTACAATGAGCAGTTCTTC.

The chain carries TRBV10-3 and TRBJ1-2, with TRBD1 as a possible D gene (6 bases). Germline V gene data show CDR1 as ENHRY and CDR2 as SYGVKD. The V end lost 4 bases, the J end lost 6 bases, and 12 bases lay between the germline ends. CDR3 length: 13 residues. CDR3 sequence: CAISGGTYDGYTF. In DNA, the CDR3 is TGTGCCATCAGTGGCGGGACATACGATGGCTACACCTTC.

This clonotype was counted many times. The chain joins TRBV4-3 to TRBJ2-1; possibly TRBD1 for D (6 bases). The V end was cut by 0 bases, the J end by 9 bases, with 15 bases between. Looked up from germline, CDR1 is LGHNA and CDR2 is YSLEER. This CDR3 comprises 15 residues. CDR3 amino acids: CASSQDRGGWSEQFF. As DNA, the CDR3 is TGCGCCAGCAGCCAAGATCGTGGGGGCTGGAGTGAGCAGTTCTTC.

The chain combines TRBV5-1 with TRBJ2-5, with a possible D match to TRBD2 (6 bases). Germline values: CDR1 SGHRS, CDR2 YFSETQ. With 3 bases removed from V and 3 bases from J, the gap between germline ends came to 12 bases. The CDR3 loop spans 14 amino acids. The CDR3 DNA follows: TGCGCCAGCAGCTGGGTCGGGGGAAAAGAGACCCAGTACTTC. Translating gives CASSWVGGKETQYF.

DNA for the CDR3: TGTGCCAGCAGCTCCGGATTGGGGCGGGGGGGTACCTACAATGAGCAGTTCTTC. This translates into CASSSGLGRGGTYNEQFF. This rearrangement joins TRBV7-2 to TRBJ2-1; 9 nucleotides match TRBD2. The CDR3 runs to 18 residues. From germline, CDR1 is SGHTA and CDR2 FQGNSA. The junction had 12 bases not matched to a gene; V was cut back by 4 bases and J by 2 bases.

On this clonotype itself: A clone one base away is much larger, so this may be a read error. The chain employs TRBV6-1 and TRBJ2-1; 8 nucleotides line up with TRBD1. The CDR3 has 15 residues. Germline CDR1 and CDR2: MNHNS and SASEGT. J gave up 3 bases and V 8 bases, and 9 bases lay outside the gene matches. The CDR3 bases are TGTGCCAGCGGCAACCAGGGGGCCGACTACAATGAGCAGTTCTTC. This sequence encodes CASGNQGADYNEQFF.

This clonotype was detected a few times. The germline gene is not matched at one end of the junction; a read error may be the cause. The rearrangement uses TRBV4-2 and TRBJ2-7; D gene unclear. Germline lookup yields CDR1 LGHNA and CDR2 YNFKEQ. The CDR3 consists of 14 residues. The CDR3: CASSQVDLTYERYF. For the CDR3, the DNA is TGTGCCAGCAGCCAAGTAGATCTTACCTACGAGCGGTACTTC.

In this sample, this clonotype turned up a few times. DNA for the CDR3: TGTGCCAGCACCCTAACCGGGGGCTGGGAGACCCAGTACTTC. This translates into CASTLTGGWETQYF. V gene TRBV28 combines with J gene TRBJ2-5; D possibly uses TRBD1 or TRBD2 (6 bases each). V lost 7 bases to trimming and J lost 5 bases, with 17 bases between them. The V gene's germline CDR1 is MDHEN and CDR2 SYDVKM. The CDR3 is 14 residues long.

This clonotype was recorded a few times. One end of the junction is discordant with germline, which a read error may explain. V usage is TRBV29-1 and J usage is TRBJ1-6; possibly TRBD1 for D (5 bases). Germline CDR1 SQVTM, CDR2 ANQGSEA. The CDR3 spans 13 residues. The chain's CDR3 is CSVGGSYSSPLHF. DNA of the CDR3: TGCAGCGTTGGGGGGTCCTATAGTTCACCCCTCCACTTT.

This clonotype has just a few counts. This rearrangement joins TRBV28 to TRBJ2-1; D call uncertain. Trimming shortened V by 5 bases and J by 6 bases, and 5 bases separated the two germline ends. Germline lookup yields CDR1 MDHEN and CDR2 SYDVKM. CDR3 length: 11 residues. The CDR3 DNA is TGTGCCAGCAGTATCGTCAATGAGCAGTTCTTC. Translated: CASSIVNEQFF.

This clonotype was observed a handful of times. This chain uses TRBV6-6 with TRBJ1-2, with no clear D. The CDR3 runs to 16 residues. V was clipped by 0 bases and J by 3 bases, with 14 bases between them. The germline CDR1 and CDR2 sequences are MNHNY and SVGAGI (reference sequence). The CDR3 spells CASSYSITRVDYGYTF. The CDR3, as DNA: TGTGCCAGCAGTTACTCGATTACTAGGGTAGACTATGGCTACACCTTC.

This clonotype has at least ten counts. The chain joins TRBV7-9 to TRBJ2-1; D uncertain. Trimming cost V 4 bases and J 0 bases, with 10 bases left between them. The germline V gene encodes CDR1 SEHNR and CDR2 FQNEAQ (reference sequence). The CDR3 length is 15 residues. CDR3 in DNA: TGTGCCAGCAGCTCCTATGAGGACTCCTACAATGAGCAGTTCTTC. Translated, it gives CASSSYEDSYNEQFF. Drawing the rest from reference TRBV7-9 and TRBJ2-1, the complete variable domain is DTGVSQNPRHKITKRGQNVTFRCDPISEHNRLYWYRQTLGQGPEFLTYFQNEAQLEKSRLLSDRFSAERPKGSFSTLEIQRTEQGDSAMYLCASSSYEDSYNEQFFGPGTRLTVL.

The V and J genes are TRBV18 and TRBJ1-5, with 8 bases that match TRBD1. This CDR3 spans 15 amino acids. J was trimmed by 5 bases and V by 3 bases; bases with no gene match: 6. Germline V CDR1 and CDR2: KGHSH, LQKENI. CDR3 coding DNA: TGTGCCAGCTCACCGACAGGGGCCAAAGATCAGCCCCAGCATTTT. Encoded protein: CASSPTGAKDQPQHF.

The chain uses TRBV20-1 and TRBJ2-5; 12 nucleotides line up with TRBD1. J lost 6 bases, V lost 5 bases, and 13 bases had no gene match. Germline CDR1 and CDR2: DFQATT and SNEGSKA (reference sequence). The CDR3 length is 16 residues. The CDR3 loop reads CSAPPSGQGAGKTQYF. Written as DNA, the CDR3 is TGCAGTGCTCCGCCCTCGGGACAGGGGGCGGGAAAGACCCAGTACTTC.

This sequence joins TRBV7-8 and TRBJ2-6, with D tentatively TRBD2 (5 bases). The germline gives CDR1 SGHVS, CDR2 FQNEAQ. Trimming shortened V by 4 bases and J by 6 bases, and 10 bases separated the two germline ends. The CDR3 runs 14 residues. CDR3 nucleotides: TGTGCCAGCAGCTCGGACGGGGAGGCCAACGTCCTGACTTTC. It is translated as CASSSDGEANVLTF.

CDR3 nucleotide sequence: TGTGCCAGCAGGACAGGGCCGGATACGCAGTATTTT. This gives the protein CASRTGPDTQYF. This chain uses TRBV2 with TRBJ2-3; 7 bases map to TRBD1. The CDR3 runs 12 residues. Trimming removed 6 bases from V and 6 bases from J; junction bases left unmatched: 3. Germline CDR1 reads SNHLY; CDR2 reads FYNNEI.

The V call is TRBV20-1, the J call TRBJ1-1, with D uncertain. Germline lookup yields CDR1 DFQATT and CDR2 SNEGSKA (reference sequence). Trimming pared 0 bases from V and 1 base from J, leaving 12 bases between. The CDR3 extends over 15 amino acids. This CDR3 is CSARDFSGPNTEAFF. In nucleotides, the CDR3 is TGCAGTGCTAGAGATTTTTCAGGACCGAACACTGAAGCTTTCTTT.

This clonotype was seen more than once but under ten times. J is TRBJ1-5 and V is TRBV4-3; D not certain. CDR1 LGHNA and CDR2 YSLEER come from the germline V gene. The CDR3 has 15 residues. Trimming took off 0 bases at V and 7 bases at J, with 13 bases between the two ends. Written as DNA, the CDR3 is TGCGCCAGCAGCCAAGATTTGTGGGATCGGCAGCCCCAGCATTTT. Translating gives CASSQDLWDRQPQHF.

This chain joins TRBV9 and TRBJ2-5, with D possibly being TRBD2 (5 bases). The length of the CDR3 is 14 residues. Per the germline V gene, CDR1 is SGDLS and CDR2 is YYNGEE. Trimming took off 6 bases at V and 1 base at J, with 13 bases between the two ends. The CDR3 DNA reads TGTGCCAGCAATTTGAGGGAGATCCAAGAGACCCAGTACTTC. It specifies CASNLREIQETQYF.

This clonotype was detected a few times. The chain joins TRBV5-5 to TRBJ2-7; D is unresolved. The germline CDR1 and CDR2 sequences are SGHKS and YYEKEE (reference sequence). The CDR3 loop spans 13 amino acids. V was shortened by 0 bases and J by 7 bases, with 11 bases between the two germline ends. This CDR3 reads CASSLVAGLEQYF. The DNA for the CDR3 is TGTGCCAGCAGCTTGGTCGCAGGCTTAGAGCAGTACTTC.

This clonotype was observed a handful of times. The V gene is TRBV5-1, the J gene TRBJ2-6, with D hard to call. The CDR3 is made up of 17 amino acids. Trimming took 4 bases from V and 2 from J, leaving 16 bases between them. Germline lookup yields CDR1 SGHRS and CDR2 YFSETQ. The CDR3 sequence: CASSLRLSAAGANVLTF. The CDR3 DNA sequence: TGCGCCAGCAGCCTCCGACTCTCTGCTGCTGGGGCCAACGTCCTGACTTTC.